These T cell receptor beta chains were read from a single sample in a study of cytomegalovirus exposure and HLA in healthy donors. The table came from immunoSEQ multiplex PCR; TCRdb's copy has only in-frame clones and leaves some out. Found here are approximately 170,000 clones, roughly three quarters of them singletons; the top ten hold less than 9%. Sequences were obtained from PBMCs. These receptors all stem from a male donor in good health and CMV-seropositive. The CDR3 runs from the conserved cysteine through the conserved F or W. Where a row states a size, it is once, few, many or the class of an expanded clone; other rows omit it.

CDR3 length,V gene,J gene,clone size,CDR3 protein
16,TRBV5-8,TRBJ2-5,NA,CASSPGIGTSIETQYF
13,TRBV6-5,TRBJ1-3,NA,CATRGGSGNTIYF
19,TRBV7-6,TRBJ2-6,NA,CASSLEGYRDLSGANVLTF
12,TRBV11-2,TRBJ1-6,NA,CASSSPAPALHF
15,TRBV18,TRBJ2-5,NA,CASSPRTGNGETQYF
14,TRBV7-2,TRBJ1-5,NA,CASSLGAAHQPQHF
13,TRBV29-1,TRBJ1-1,NA,CSVEKGAGTEAFF
14,TRBV7-8,TRBJ1-1,NA,CASSPQGVPTEAFF
12,TRBV2,TRBJ2-7,NA,CASRDRGYEQYF
14,TRBV7-8,TRBJ2-7,NA,CASSLGGTGYEQYF
13,TRBV6-6,TRBJ1-4,NA,CASSFQANEKLFF
16,TRBV11-2,TRBJ2-1,NA,CASSRSAGAIYNEQFF
14,TRBV15,TRBJ2-2,NA,CATSYDRDTGELFF
16,TRBV6-4,TRBJ2-3,few,CASSARGAAGTDTQYF
15,TRBV4-1,TRBJ1-6,NA,CASSHTRDRDPQLHF
16,TRBV13,TRBJ1-1,NA,CASSLPQDRKNTEAFF
14,TRBV11-3,TRBJ1-1,NA,CASAEFPGSTEAFF
17,TRBV7-3,TRBJ2-3,once,CASSFSGTSGAPDTQYF
14,TRBV18,TRBJ2-2,once,CASSPGQDTGELFF
13,TRBV30,TRBJ2-7,NA,CAWSVRGVSVQYF
18,TRBV5-3,TRBJ2-1,NA,CARSLDRGLAGGPGEQFF
14,TRBV7-2,TRBJ2-7,NA,CASSFGQVPYEQYF
14,TRBV5-1,TRBJ2-3,NA,CASRTQSSTDTQYF